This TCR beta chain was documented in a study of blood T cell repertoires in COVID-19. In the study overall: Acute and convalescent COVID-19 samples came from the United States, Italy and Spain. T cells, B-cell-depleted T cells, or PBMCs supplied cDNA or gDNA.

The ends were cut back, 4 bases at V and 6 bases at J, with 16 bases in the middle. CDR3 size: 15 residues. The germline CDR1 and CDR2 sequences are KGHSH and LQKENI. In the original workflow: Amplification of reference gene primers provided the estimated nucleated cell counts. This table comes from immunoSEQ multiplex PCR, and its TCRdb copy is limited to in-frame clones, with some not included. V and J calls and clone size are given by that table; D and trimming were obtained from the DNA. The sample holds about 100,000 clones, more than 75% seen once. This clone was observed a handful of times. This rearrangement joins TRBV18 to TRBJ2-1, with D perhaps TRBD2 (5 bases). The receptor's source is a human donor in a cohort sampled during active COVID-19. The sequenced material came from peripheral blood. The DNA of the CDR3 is TGTGCCAGCTCACTTACCGGGTCTCTAGCCAATGAGCAGTTCTTC. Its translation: CASSLTGSLANEQFF.